The clone carrying this TCR beta chain was observed many times. As yet, its antigen is unknown. This entry comes from a study of tumor and adjacent non-tumor tissue in lung cancer. About the study: Histology: 12 adenocarcinoma, a couple of squamous cell carcinoma, 1 small cell lung cancer.

The library came from three nested PCR rounds adapted from ARM-PCR protocols. TCRdb re-called the multiplex PCR reads through MiXCR, storing one row per CDR3 protein. Among over 110,000 distinct CDR3 sequences, roughly 70% were seen once, and the ten largest hold roughly 18%. RNA was extracted from bulk tissue without any cell sorting. Notes on the study in general: Significantly higher TCR diversity was found in tumor than normal lung.

Trimming removed 5 bases from V and 2 bases from J, with 18 bases in between. This CDR3 is 16 amino acids long. The clonotype was recovered from a man aged 55 to 70 with small cell lung cancer. The gene calls are TRBV12-3 or TRBV12-4 and TRBJ2-5; D perhaps matches TRBD1 (8 bases). The sample was lung tumor tissue. The CDR3 region is CASSVKQGGGQETQYF. The DNA for the CDR3 is TGTGCCAGCAGTGTGAAACAGGGGGGGGGACAAGAGACCCAGTACTTC.